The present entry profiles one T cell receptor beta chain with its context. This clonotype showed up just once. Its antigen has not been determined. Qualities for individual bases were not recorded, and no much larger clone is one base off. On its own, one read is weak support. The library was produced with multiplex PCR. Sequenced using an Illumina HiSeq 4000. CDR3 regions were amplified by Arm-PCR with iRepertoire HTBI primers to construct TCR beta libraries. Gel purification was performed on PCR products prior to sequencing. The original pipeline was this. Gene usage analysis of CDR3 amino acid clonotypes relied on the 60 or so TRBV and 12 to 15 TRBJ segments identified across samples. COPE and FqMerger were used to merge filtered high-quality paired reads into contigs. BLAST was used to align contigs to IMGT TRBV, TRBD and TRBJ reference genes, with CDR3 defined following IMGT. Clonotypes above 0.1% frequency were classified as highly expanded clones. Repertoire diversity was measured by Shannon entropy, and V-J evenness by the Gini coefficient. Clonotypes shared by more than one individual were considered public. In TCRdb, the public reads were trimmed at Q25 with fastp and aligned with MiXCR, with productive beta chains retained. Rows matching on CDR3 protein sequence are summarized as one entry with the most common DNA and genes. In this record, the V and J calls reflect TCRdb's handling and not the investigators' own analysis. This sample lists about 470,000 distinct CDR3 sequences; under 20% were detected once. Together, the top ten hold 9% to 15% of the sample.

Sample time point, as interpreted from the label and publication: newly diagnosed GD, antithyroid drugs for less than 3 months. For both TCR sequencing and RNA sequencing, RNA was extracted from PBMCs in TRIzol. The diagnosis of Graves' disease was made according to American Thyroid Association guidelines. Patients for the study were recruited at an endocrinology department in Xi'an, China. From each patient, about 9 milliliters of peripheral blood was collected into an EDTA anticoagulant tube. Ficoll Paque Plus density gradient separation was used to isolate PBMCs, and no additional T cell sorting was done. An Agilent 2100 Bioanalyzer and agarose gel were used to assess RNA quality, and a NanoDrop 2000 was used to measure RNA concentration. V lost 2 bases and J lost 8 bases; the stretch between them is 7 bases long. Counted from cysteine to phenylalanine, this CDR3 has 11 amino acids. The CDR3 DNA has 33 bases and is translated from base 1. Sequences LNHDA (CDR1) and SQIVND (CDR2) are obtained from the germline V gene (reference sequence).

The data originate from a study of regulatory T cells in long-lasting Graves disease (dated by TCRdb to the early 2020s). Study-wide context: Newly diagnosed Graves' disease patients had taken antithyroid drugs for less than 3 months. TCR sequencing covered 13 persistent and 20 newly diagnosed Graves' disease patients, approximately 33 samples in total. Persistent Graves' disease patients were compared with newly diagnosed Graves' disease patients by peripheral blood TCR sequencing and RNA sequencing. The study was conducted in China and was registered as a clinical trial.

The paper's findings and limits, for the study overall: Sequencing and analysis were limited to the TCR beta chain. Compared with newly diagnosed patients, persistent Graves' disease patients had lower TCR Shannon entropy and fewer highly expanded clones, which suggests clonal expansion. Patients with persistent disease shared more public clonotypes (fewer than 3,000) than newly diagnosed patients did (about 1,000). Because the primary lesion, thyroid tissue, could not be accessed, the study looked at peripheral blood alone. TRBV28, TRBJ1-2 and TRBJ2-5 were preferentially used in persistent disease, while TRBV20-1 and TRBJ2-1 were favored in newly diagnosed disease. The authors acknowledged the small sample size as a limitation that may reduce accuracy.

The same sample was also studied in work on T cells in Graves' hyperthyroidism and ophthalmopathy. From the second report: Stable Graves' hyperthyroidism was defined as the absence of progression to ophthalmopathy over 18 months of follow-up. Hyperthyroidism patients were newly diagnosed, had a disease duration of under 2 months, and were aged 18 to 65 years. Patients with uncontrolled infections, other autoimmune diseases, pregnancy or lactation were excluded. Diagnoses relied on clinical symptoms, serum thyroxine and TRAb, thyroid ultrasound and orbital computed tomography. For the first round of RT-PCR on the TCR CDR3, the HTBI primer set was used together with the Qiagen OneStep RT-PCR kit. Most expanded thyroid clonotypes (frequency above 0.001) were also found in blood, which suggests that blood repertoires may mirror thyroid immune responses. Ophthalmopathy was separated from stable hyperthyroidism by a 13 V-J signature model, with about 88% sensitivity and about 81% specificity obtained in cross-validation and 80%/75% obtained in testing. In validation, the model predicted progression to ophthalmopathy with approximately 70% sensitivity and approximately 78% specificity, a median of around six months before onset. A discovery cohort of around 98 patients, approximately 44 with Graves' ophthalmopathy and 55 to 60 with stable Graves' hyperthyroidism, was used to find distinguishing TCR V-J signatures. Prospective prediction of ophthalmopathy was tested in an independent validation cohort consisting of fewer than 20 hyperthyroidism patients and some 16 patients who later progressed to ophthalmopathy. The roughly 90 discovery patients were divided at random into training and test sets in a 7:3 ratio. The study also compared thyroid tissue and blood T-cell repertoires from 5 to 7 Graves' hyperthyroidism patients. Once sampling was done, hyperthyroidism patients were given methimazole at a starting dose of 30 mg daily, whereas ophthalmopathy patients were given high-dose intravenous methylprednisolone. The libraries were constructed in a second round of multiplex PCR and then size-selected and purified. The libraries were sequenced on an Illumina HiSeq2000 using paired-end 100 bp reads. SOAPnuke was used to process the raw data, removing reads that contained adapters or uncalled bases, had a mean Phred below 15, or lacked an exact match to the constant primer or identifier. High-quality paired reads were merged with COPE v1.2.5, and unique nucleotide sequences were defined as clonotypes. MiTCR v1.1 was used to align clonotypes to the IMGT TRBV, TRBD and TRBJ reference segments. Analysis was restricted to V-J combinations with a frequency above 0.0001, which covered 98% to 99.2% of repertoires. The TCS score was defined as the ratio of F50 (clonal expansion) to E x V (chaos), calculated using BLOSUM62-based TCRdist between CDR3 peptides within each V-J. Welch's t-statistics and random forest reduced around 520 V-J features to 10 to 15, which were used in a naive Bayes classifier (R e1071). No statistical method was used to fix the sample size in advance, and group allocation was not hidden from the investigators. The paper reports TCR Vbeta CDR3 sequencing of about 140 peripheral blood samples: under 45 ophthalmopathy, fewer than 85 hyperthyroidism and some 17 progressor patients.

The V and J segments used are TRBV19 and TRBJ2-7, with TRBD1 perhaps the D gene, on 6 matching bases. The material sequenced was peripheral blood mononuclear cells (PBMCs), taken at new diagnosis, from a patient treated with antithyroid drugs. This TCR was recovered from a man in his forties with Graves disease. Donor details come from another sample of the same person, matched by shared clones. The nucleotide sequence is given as TGTGCCAGTAGTATATGGGACAAGCAGTACTTC. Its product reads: CASSIWDKQYF.